This T cell receptor (beta chain) was sequenced in a study of regulatory T cells in long-lasting Graves disease. Study-wide results and limits: Persistent Graves' patients had lower TCR diversity than newly diagnosed ones.

Both iRepertoire HTBI primers and Arm-PCR of CDR3 regions were used to build the TCR beta libraries. TCRdb reprocessed the multiplex PCR reads via MiXCR and lists one record per CDR3 protein. The table shows around 460,000 distinct CDR3 sequences, with around 15% occurring only once. Time point denoted: newly diagnosed GD, antithyroid drugs for less than 3 months. Making the TCR library involved RNA that had been extracted from PBMCs. Patients were from an endocrinology department in Xi'an, China. This clonotype was detected many times. Its specificity is unknown. The CDR3 sequence is 16 residues long. Unmatched junction bases numbered 14, after V lost 7 bases and J lost 10 bases. Per germline, CDR1 MNHNS and CDR2 SASEGT. These data were also reused for a study on T cells in Graves' hyperthyroidism and ophthalmopathy. As reported in that work: Ophthalmopathy onset followed model prediction by a median around 6.9 months.

The chain recombines TRBV6-1 with TRBJ1-6, with 9 bases matching TRBD1. This clonotype originated in a woman between 50 and 59 years old with Graves disease. Material: peripheral blood mononuclear cells (PBMCs), obtained at new diagnosis, from a patient treated with antithyroid drugs. CDR3 bases: TGTGCCAGCACCCTTACGGCCGGGACAGGGTCATCACCCCTCCACTTT. Its translation: CASTLTAGTGSSPLHF.